The 24 T cell receptor beta chains listed next were all sequenced from one sample in a study of T cells in Graves' hyperthyroidism and ophthalmopathy. Researchers took RNA transcripts and amplified the TCR beta CDR3 regions from them. The HTBI primer set was used in a first-round RT-PCR of the TCR CDR3. TCRdb called the multiplex PCR reads again in MiXCR, with one record for every CDR3 protein. Of 500,000 to 600,000 distinct CDR3 sequences listed, under 60% are singletons. The sequencing input was peripheral blood or thyroid tissue (not recorded which). Receptors originate from a woman under 30 with Graves' hyperthyroidism.

This clonotype has a count of ten or more. The chain employs TRBV20-1 and TRBJ2-7; 8 bases fit TRBD1. CDR3 length equals 15 residues. The germline V gene has CDR1 DFQATT and CDR2 SNEGSKA (reference sequence). The trim removed 2 bases at V and 0 bases at J, leaving 6 bases unmatched. Written as DNA, the CDR3 is TGCAGTGCTAGAAACGGACAGGGCTACTCCTACGAGCAGTACTTC. This sequence encodes CSARNGQGYSYEQYF.

This clonotype was recorded many times. V gene TRBV11-2 combines with J gene TRBJ2-2, with TRBD2 matching 7 bases. CDR1 SGHAT and CDR2 FQNNGV come from the germline V gene. CDR3 length: 15 amino acids. V lost 4 bases and J lost 3; bases outside the gene matches: 5. The CDR3 nucleotides are TGTGCCAGCAGCTGGGAGGGCCTGCACACCGGGGAGCTGTTTTTT. This encodes CASSWEGLHTGELFF.

Ten or more counts support this clonotype. This chain connects TRBV27 to TRBJ1-5; no clear D gene. The CDR3 sequence is 11 residues long. Germline CDR1 is MNHEY and CDR2 is SMNVEV (reference sequence). The ends were cut back, 7 bases at V and 6 bases at J, with 7 bases in the middle. Here the CDR3 reads CASKISQPQHF. The CDR3 DNA reads TGTGCCAGCAAAATAAGTCAGCCCCAGCATTTT.

This clonotype was picked up one time. In this CDR3 the conserved last residue, phenylalanine or tryptophan, is missing, so a read error is likely. The DNA is left out, because the CDR3 cannot be placed on it with certainty; the CDR3 is given as TCRdb lists it. The gene calls are TRBV7-8 and TRBJ1-2; TRBD1 reflects the table's D call only, with no check against the DNA. Germline V CDR1 and CDR2: SGHVS, FQNEAQ. The CDR3 is 11 amino acids in total, end residues counted. The CDR3 loop is CASSSQPGQTV.

This clonotype has ten or more counts. The chain has TRBV20-1 and TRBJ2-7, with TRBD2 as a possible D gene (5 bases). Trimming shortened V by 5 bases and J by 5 bases, and 28 bases separated the two germline ends. CDR1 is DFQATT, CDR2 SNEGSKA, per germline (reference sequence). The CDR3 has 17 residues. This CDR3 is CSARPMPGEGPVNEQYF. In DNA form, the CDR3 reads TGCAGTGCTCGACCGATGCCCGGGGAAGGGCCGGTAAACGAGCAGTACTTC.

To note about this clonotype: The CDR3 carries no conserved terminal phenylalanine or tryptophan, so it likely arises from a read error. The chain couples TRBV28 to TRBJ2-5; D is tentatively TRBD1 or TRBD2 (5 bases each). This CDR3 is 16 amino acids long. V shed 5 bases and J shed 3 bases, with 19 bases lying between them. The germline V gene encodes CDR1 MDHEN and CDR2 SYDVKM. The CDR3 DNA sequence: TGTGCCAGCAGTGGGGCCCCGGGACGCGGAAAAGAGACCCAGTACCTC. Protein sequence: CASSGAPGRGKETQYL.

The sample holds many counts of this clonotype. The chain carries TRBV20-1 and TRBJ1-6; tentatively, D is TRBD1 (6 bases). The germline gives CDR1 DFQATT, CDR2 SNEGSKA (reference sequence). The CDR3 sequence is 15 residues long. With 4 bases removed from V and 9 bases from J, the gap between germline ends came to 19 bases. The chain's CDR3 is CSAKAGGAVSSPLHF. The CDR3, as DNA: TGCAGTGCTAAAGCCGGGGGGGCCGTTTCTTCACCCCTCCACTTT.

The chain is built from TRBV11-1 and TRBJ2-5; D ambiguous. Germline values: CDR1 SGHAT, CDR2 FQDESV (reference sequence). The V and J ends lost 1 base and 5 bases respectively, with 11 bases between them. This CDR3 is built from 14 residues. This CDR3 reads CASSLEGNGETQYF. As DNA, the CDR3 is TGTGCCAGCAGCTTAGAAGGGAACGGGGAGACCCAGTACTTC.

The table lists this clonotype with many counts. This chain uses TRBV5-1 with TRBJ1-5; TRBD1 aligns across 8 bases. Losses at the gene ends were 2 bases for V and 0 bases for J; bases not matched to a gene: 7. Germline CDR1 is SGHRS and CDR2 is YFSETQ. This CDR3 spans 17 amino acids. For the CDR3, the DNA is TGCGCCAGCAGCTTATGGGGGGGACAGGATAGCAATCAGCCCCAGCATTTT. Translation gives CASSLWGGQDSNQPQHF.

The V call is TRBV30, the J call TRBJ1-1, with 9 positions matching TRBD1. The CDR3 totals 15 residues. Looked up from germline, CDR1 is GTSNPN and CDR2 is SVGIG (reference sequence). V was pared by 2 bases and J by 7 bases, with 11 bases of the junction left unmatched. The CDR3, as DNA: TGTGCCTGGAGTTTTCGCCCGGGACAGGGCAATGAAGCTTTCTTT. Protein sequence: CAWSFRPGQGNEAFF.

The table lists this clonotype with many counts. The gene calls are TRBV15 and TRBJ2-5; the D gene is possibly TRBD1 (5 bases). This CDR3 has 15 residues. Germline CDR1 and CDR2: LNHNV and YYDKDF (reference sequence). V shed 1 base and J shed 4 bases, with 13 bases lying between them. The CDR3 sequence is CATSRAGQLGETQYF. The CDR3 nucleotides read TGTGCCACCAGCAGAGCCGGACAATTGGGAGAGACCCAGTACTTC.

V is TRBV7-9 and J is TRBJ2-7, with D possibly being TRBD2 (7 bases). The germline gives CDR1 SEHNR, CDR2 FQNEAQ (reference sequence). This CDR3 has 12 amino acids. Trimming left V 6 bases short and J 6 bases short, with 12 bases between. CDR3 loop: CASRRGGLEQYF. In DNA form, the CDR3 reads TGTGCCAGCAGGCGCGGGGGCCTCGAGCAGTACTTC.

Comments on this clonotype: Sequence at one end of the junction differs from germline and may be a read error. The chain couples TRBV10-3 to TRBJ1-2, with 11 positions matching TRBD1. CDR1 is ENHRY, CDR2 SYGVKD, per germline. This CDR3 has 16 amino acids. The CDR3 spells CASSLSPGQGDYGYTF. The DNA for the CDR3 is TGTGCCAGCAGTTTATCGCCGGGACAGGGGGACTATGGCTACACCTTC.

This clonotype has ten or more counts. This rearrangement joins TRBV19 to TRBJ2-2; D is ambiguous. Trimming stripped 5 bases from V and 6 bases from J, with 13 bases between. Germline assignment: CDR1 LNHDA and CDR2 SQIVND (reference sequence). The CDR3 is 14 residues long. Here the CDR3 DNA reads TGTGCCAGTAGTTCGCTTGCAAGGTCCGGGGAGCTGTTTTTT. Translating gives CASSSLARSGELFF.

This clonotype was observed at least ten times. J is TRBJ2-7 and V is TRBV9, with D unresolved. Germline assignment: CDR1 SGDLS and CDR2 YYNGEE. Between the trimmed V and J ends, which lost 1 base and 0 bases, there was a span of 8 bases. This CDR3 has 14 residues. The CDR3 is CASSVTGSSYEQYF. The CDR3 nucleotides read TGTGCCAGCAGCGTAACTGGCAGCTCCTACGAGCAGTACTTC.

The chain has TRBV10-3 and TRBJ1-2; TRBD1 matches 10 bases. Germline V gene sequence: CDR1 ENHRY, CDR2 SYGVKD. The CDR3 covers 14 residues. Losses at the gene ends were 4 bases for V and 8 bases for J; bases not matched to a gene: 7. Here the CDR3 DNA reads TGTGCCATCAGTGTCGGGGACAGGGGAGGAGGCTACACCTTC. Residues: CAISVGDRGGGYTF.

This clonotype showed up many times. The genes are TRBV6-5 and TRBJ2-5; D unclear. This CDR3 has 13 amino acids. Germline V lookup: CDR1 MNHEY, CDR2 SVGAGI. Trimming removed 0 bases at V and 5 bases at J, with 7 bases between. The CDR3 nucleotides are TGTGCCAGCAGTTACTCCTGGGCCGAGACCCAGTACTTC. This encodes CASSYSWAETQYF.

The chain uses TRBV7-8 and TRBJ1-5, with D possibly matching TRBD1 (5 bases). The CDR3 spans 18 residues. Germline CDR1 and CDR2: SGHVS and FQNEAQ. Trimming pared 5 bases from V and 7 bases from J, leaving 27 bases between. The CDR3 DNA is TGTGCCAGCAGCCAAGATAGGTTTACAACGGGGGGGGGACAGCCCCAGCATTTT. It codes for CASSQDRFTTGGGQPQHF.

In regard to this clonotype: A much bigger clone sits one base away, suggesting this may be a read error. The rearrangement joins TRBV9 to TRBJ1-1; possibly TRBD1 for D (6 bases). The V end lost 5 bases, the J end lost 1 base, and 18 bases lay between the germline ends. The CDR3 runs 16 residues. The germline CDR1 and CDR2 sequences are SGDLS and YYNGEE. The CDR3 here is CASSTGLSLGNTEAFF. CDR3 coding DNA: TGTGCCAGCAGTACAGGGTTATCTCTGGGGAACACTGAAGCTTTCTTT. The complete variable domain, with remaining parts taken from reference TRBV9 and TRBJ1-1, reads DSGVTQTPKHLITATGQRVTLRCSPRSGDLSVYWYQQSLDQGLQFLIQYYNGEERAKGNILERFSAQQFPDLHSELNLSSLELGDSALYFCASSTGLSLGNTEAFFGQGTRLTVV.

This chain joins TRBV10-3 and TRBJ1-1; no clear D. Germline assignment: CDR1 ENHRY and CDR2 SYGVKD. The CDR3 runs to 13 residues. Trimming shortened V by 2 bases and J by 1 base, and 5 bases separated the two germline ends. The DNA of the CDR3 is TGTGCCATCAGTGAGAAAGGGAACACTGAAGCTTTCTTT. Translated, it gives CAISEKGNTEAFF.

For this clonotype: One end of the junction varies from germline; a read error may be responsible. The chain links TRBV7-2 to TRBJ1-1; a weak D match, TRBD1 (6 bases). The CDR3 loop spans 14 amino acids. CDR1 and CDR2 (germline): SGHTA, FQGNSA. DNA of the CDR3: TGCGCCAGCAGCTTAAGGGGGAAGAACACTGAAGCTTTCTTT. It yields the protein CASSLRGKNTEAFF.

The chain uses TRBV6-5 and TRBJ2-1; 8 positions match TRBD2. Germline V gene data show CDR1 as MNHEY and CDR2 as SVGAGI. V lost 6 bases, J lost 7 bases, and 14 bases stayed unmatched. The CDR3 consists of 16 residues. CDR3 sequence: CASRPDWEAGVNEQFF. CDR3 DNA sequence: TGTGCCAGCAGACCAGACTGGGAAGCGGGAGTGAATGAGCAGTTCTTC.

The chain links TRBV24-1 to TRBJ2-3; the match to TRBD1 covers 7 bases. The CDR3 covers 14 residues. Losses at the gene ends were 5 bases for V and 3 bases for J; bases not matched to a gene: 4. Germline V CDR1 and CDR2: KGHDR, SFDVKD. The DNA for the CDR3 is TGTGCCACCAGTGGGGTGGGACAGACAGATACGCAGTATTTT. Its protein is CATSGVGQTDTQYF.

Ten or more counts support this clonotype. This chain uses TRBV12-5 with TRBJ2-7, with a possible D match to TRBD2 (6 bases). This CDR3 comprises 14 residues. V shed 1 base and J shed 5 bases, with 12 bases lying between them. Germline CDR1 and CDR2: LGHNT and FRNRAP. Here the CDR3 DNA reads TGTGCTAGTGGTTTGGGGAGGGACTGGGACGAGCAGTACTTC. Its protein is CASGLGRDWDEQYF.